Below, 32 T cell receptor beta chains from the same sample are listed, as sequenced in a study of blood T cell repertoires in COVID-19. Clones were read by immunoSEQ multiplex PCR, and TCRdb kept only the in-frame ones, dropping some. The repertoire holds about 210,000 clones, with about 87% as singletons. The sequenced material came from peripheral blood. The source of these receptors is a man in his 70s with acute or convalescent COVID-19.

This chain connects TRBV5-1 to TRBJ1-1, with D unresolved. V dropped 3 bases and J dropped 7 bases, with 16 bases sitting between them. This CDR3 has 14 residues. Germline lookup yields CDR1 SGHRS and CDR2 YFSETQ. For the CDR3, the DNA is TGCGCCAGCAGCTCTGGTTTGAGGGATGGTGAAGCTTTCTTT. Translating gives CASSSGLRDGEAFF.

V usage is TRBV29-1 and J usage is TRBJ1-2; D ambiguous. CDR1 SQVTM and CDR2 ANQGSEA come from the germline V gene. V lost 7 bases and J lost 7, with 22 bases in between. The CDR3 is 14 residues long. The CDR3 nucleotides are TGCAGCGCTTTTCGCCCCGTGTCGGAGGTTGGCTACACCTTC. Amino acid sequence: CSAFRPVSEVGYTF.

V gene TRBV5-6 combines with J gene TRBJ2-5; possible D gene TRBD1, 5 bases. The CDR3 loop spans 12 amino acids. CDR1 and CDR2 (germline): SGHDT, YYEEEE. The V end was cut by 4 bases, the J end by 2 bases, with 6 bases between. As DNA, the CDR3 is TGTGCCAGCAGCAGACAGCAAGAGACCCAGTACTTC. Protein product: CASSRQQETQYF.

The J gene is TRBJ1-2, the V gene TRBV11-2, with D possibly matching TRBD1 (5 bases). Germline lookup yields CDR1 SGHAT and CDR2 FQNNGV. This CDR3 is 14 amino acids long. Trimming shortened V by 5 bases and J by 7 bases, and 17 bases separated the two germline ends. CDR3 sequence: CASSRTSNTGGYTF. As DNA, the CDR3 is TGTGCCAGCAGCCGTACAAGTAACACAGGTGGCTACACCTTC.

The chain joins TRBV5-1 to TRBJ1-1, with 8 bases lining up with TRBD1. The CDR3 is 15 amino acids. Trimming took 7 bases from V and 5 from J; bases not matched to a gene: 13. CDR1 is SGHRS and CDR2 is YFSETQ in the germline V gene. CDR3 region: CASSDRERGKTEAFF. CDR3 DNA sequence: TGCGCCAGCTCGGACAGGGAGAGGGGTAAAACTGAAGCTTTCTTT. The variable domain in full, with the rest retrieved from reference TRBV5-1 and TRBJ1-1, is KAGVTQTPRYLIKTRGQQVTLSCSPISGHRSVSWYQQTPGQGLQFLFEYFSETQRNKGNFPGRFSGRQFSNSRSEMNVSTLELGDSALYLCASSDRERGKTEAFFGQGTRLTVV.

As regards this clone: Other DNA sequences in the same sample also yield this CDR3. This rearrangement joins TRBV6-5 to TRBJ2-7, with 8 bases that match TRBD1. Germline V gives CDR1 MNHEY, CDR2 SVGAGI. There are 15 residues in the CDR3. V shed 0 bases and J 1 base; nucleotides not matched to a gene: 2. CDR3 region: CASSYSDRGSYEQYF. CDR3 DNA sequence: TGTGCCAGCAGTTACTCAGACAGGGGATCCTACGAGCAGTACTTC.

V is TRBV5-1 and J is TRBJ1-6, with a weak D call TRBD1 (5 bases). Germline loops: CDR1 SGHRS, CDR2 YFSETQ. The germline V and J ends were trimmed by 0 bases and 7 bases, with 14 bases remaining between them. CDR3 size: 16 residues. The DNA for the CDR3 is TGCGCCAGCAGCTTGGTCGCCGACAGTCCAAATTCACCCCTCCACTTT. It encodes CASSLVADSPNSPLHF. The variable domain in full, completed from reference TRBV5-1 and TRBJ1-6, reads KAGVTQTPRYLIKTRGQQVTLSCSPISGHRSVSWYQQTPGQGLQFLFEYFSETQRNKGNFPGRFSGRQFSNSRSEMNVSTLELGDSALYLCASSLVADSPNSPLHFGNGTRLTVT.

The chain joins TRBV19 to TRBJ2-1; 11 bases are a match to TRBD2. The germline V gene has CDR1 LNHDA and CDR2 SQIVND (reference sequence). The trim removed 5 bases at V and 6 bases at J, leaving 6 bases unmatched. The CDR3 covers 15 residues. The CDR3 nucleotides are TGTGCCAGTAGTGTCACTAGCGGGAGACTCAATGAGCAGTTCTTC. Translation gives CASSVTSGRLNEQFF.

On this clone: An end of the junction differs from the germline gene, which may be a read error. The chain carries TRBV11-2 and TRBJ2-2; D is uncertain. Germline-derived CDR1 and CDR2 are SGHAT and FQNNGV. CDR3 length: 14 residues. The CDR3 DNA reads as TGTGCCAGCAACTTAGCCCTTTCCGGCGGGGAGCTGTTTTTT. Residues: CASNLALSGGELFF.

The chain employs TRBV2 and TRBJ2-3; D is undetermined. The germline V gene has CDR1 SNHLY and CDR2 FYNNEI. V lost 6 bases and J 4 bases, leaving 8 bases between the germline ends. This CDR3 is built from 12 residues. Here the CDR3 DNA reads TGTGCCAGCAGCCCCGGAGCAGATACGCAGTATTTT. Translated, it gives CASSPGADTQYF. The full variable domain, with the rest looked up from reference TRBV2 and TRBJ2-3, is EPEVTQTPSHQVTQMGQEVILRCVPISNHLYFYWYRQILGQKVEFLVSFYNNEISEKSEIFDDQFSVERPDGSNFTLKIRSTKLEDSAMYFCASSPGADTQYFGPGTRLTVL.

This clone occurred a few times. The junction shows a germline mismatch at one end, possibly a read error. The V call is TRBV27, the J call TRBJ2-3; TRBD2 agrees at 7 bases. CDR1 is MNHEY and CDR2 is SMNVEV in the germline V gene (reference sequence). CDR3 length equals 16 residues. CDR3 DNA: TGTGCCAGCAGATTATCTTTAGCGGGCGCCACAGATACGCAGTATTTT. Its translation is CASRLSLAGATDTQYF.

The chain carries TRBV11-1 and TRBJ2-5; 8 positions agree with TRBD1. CDR3 length equals 14 residues. Trimming removed 3 bases from V and 6 bases from J; junction bases left unmatched: 6. CDR1 is SGHAT and CDR2 is FQDESV in the germline V gene (reference sequence). Written as DNA, the CDR3 is TGTGCCAGCAGCTTGGGGACAGGTAGCAAGACCCAGTACTTC. This sequence encodes CASSLGTGSKTQYF.

The table lists this clone with a few counts. The rearrangement joins TRBV27 to TRBJ1-1; 12 nucleotides align to TRBD1. The CDR3 spans 16 residues. Trimming cost V 4 bases and J 5 bases; bases outside gene matches: 8. Germline loops: CDR1 MNHEY, CDR2 SMNVEV (reference sequence). CDR3 sequence reads: CASSSGTGGLGTEAFF. Written as DNA, the CDR3 is TGTGCCAGCAGTTCCGGGACAGGGGGCCTCGGGACTGAAGCTTTCTTT.

V gene TRBV5-5 combines with J gene TRBJ1-6, with 10 bases identical to TRBD1. J lost 2 bases, V lost 4 bases, and 3 bases had no gene match. Germline V lookup: CDR1 SGHKS, CDR2 YYEKEE (reference sequence). This CDR3 contains 16 residues. The CDR3 reads CASSPGQGTYNSPLHF. DNA for the CDR3: TGTGCCAGCAGCCCGGGACAGGGGACCTATAATTCACCCCTCCACTTT.

The chain joins TRBV4-2 to TRBJ2-1; D may be TRBD1 (6 bases). CDR1 LGHNA and CDR2 YNFKEQ come from the germline V gene. There are 14 residues in the CDR3. Trimming took off 5 bases at V and 4 bases at J, with 12 bases between the two ends. The CDR3 spells CASSVGTSYNEQFF. CDR3 in DNA: TGTGCCAGCAGCGTAGGGACATCATACAATGAGCAGTTCTTC.

The chain is built from TRBV29-1 and TRBJ2-1; D is unresolved. The ends were cut back, 0 bases at V and 4 bases at J, with 13 bases in the middle. The CDR3 consists of 15 residues. Germline CDR1 and CDR2: SQVTM and ANQGSEA. CDR3 in amino acids: CSVEDSLSLYNEQFF. The CDR3 DNA follows: TGCAGCGTTGAAGATAGTTTAAGCCTATACAATGAGCAGTTCTTC.

The chain is built from TRBV9 and TRBJ2-3; perhaps TRBD2 as D (6 bases). CDR1 is SGDLS and CDR2 is YYNGEE in the germline V gene. CDR3 length equals 16 residues. The V end lost 2 bases, the J end lost 1 base, and 14 bases lay between the germline ends. The CDR3 DNA reads as TGTGCCAGCAGCGTTTATGACGGGAGTGGCACAGATACGCAGTATTTT. Its protein is CASSVYDGSGTDTQYF.

V is TRBV27 and J is TRBJ2-2; 10 bases are a match to TRBD1. Trimming cost V 6 bases and J 7 bases; bases outside gene matches: 8. CDR1 and CDR2 from the germline V gene are MNHEY and SMNVEV (reference sequence). The CDR3 covers 15 residues. CDR3 bases: TGTGCCAGCAGAGGACAGGGGGTGAGCAACGGGGAGCTGTTTTTT. Residues: CASRGQGVSNGELFF.

The rearrangement joins TRBV15 to TRBJ2-3; TRBD1 is a possible D gene (6 bases). Germline loops: CDR1 LNHNV, CDR2 YYDKDF (reference sequence). V dropped 5 bases and J dropped 0 bases, with 18 bases sitting between them. This CDR3 contains 17 residues. CDR3 in DNA: TGTGCCACCAGCCGTCCGAGGACAGCCGATAGCACAGATACGCAGTATTTT. Its protein product is CATSRPRTADSTDTQYF.

V and J are TRBV11-2 and TRBJ1-3; maybe TRBD1 (5 bases). V was clipped by 4 bases and J by 0 bases, with 16 bases between them. The CDR3 contains 17 residues. CDR1 and CDR2 from the germline V gene are SGHAT and FQNNGV. The chain's CDR3 is CASSSSRALLSGNTIYF. The CDR3 bases are TGTGCCAGCAGCTCGTCCAGGGCCCTCCTCTCTGGAAACACCATATATTTT.

The chain combines TRBV7-9 with TRBJ2-7; tentatively, D is TRBD1 (6 bases). This CDR3 comprises 14 residues. Germline V gene lookup returns CDR1 SEHNR and CDR2 FQNEAQ (reference sequence). Deletions cut 5 bases from V and 2 bases from J, with 13 bases between. The DNA of the CDR3 is TGTGCCAGCAGCCCAAGGACAGAGACCTACGAGCAGTACTTC. This encodes CASSPRTETYEQYF.

The chain links TRBV7-2 to TRBJ2-7, with D unclear. This CDR3 has 16 residues. CDR1 is SGHTA, CDR2 FQGNSA, per germline. V dropped 2 bases and J dropped 1 base, with 15 bases sitting between them. Here the CDR3 DNA reads TGTGCCAGCAGCTTAACGGCGGCTAGTCGTTCCTACGAGCAGTACTTC. Residues: CASSLTAASRSYEQYF.

The chain recombines TRBV2 with TRBJ2-3; TRBD2 aligns across 12 bases. This CDR3 has 16 residues. Trimming cost V 7 bases and J 4 bases; bases outside gene matches: 9. CDR1 is SNHLY and CDR2 is FYNNEI in the germline V gene. The CDR3 loop is CASILLAGGFSDTQYF. The CDR3 DNA follows: TGTGCCAGCATCCTACTAGCGGGAGGATTCTCAGATACGCAGTATTTT.

The V and J genes are TRBV14 and TRBJ2-6; weak D call: TRBD1 (5 bases). Germline lookup yields CDR1 SGHDN and CDR2 FVKESK. The CDR3 sequence is 19 residues long. Trimming left V 2 bases short and J 0 bases short, with 17 bases between. The DNA of the CDR3 is TGTGCCAGCAGCCAAAAAACGTGGGGCGGTCCCTCTGGGGCCAACGTCCTGACTTTC. Translated, it gives CASSQKTWGGPSGANVLTF. The full variable domain, with the rest looked up from reference TRBV14 and TRBJ2-6, is EAGVTQFPSHSVIEKGQTVTLRCDPISGHDNLYWYRRVMGKEIKFLLHFVKESKQDESGMPNNRFLAERTGGTYSTLKVQPAELEDSGVYFCASSQKTWGGPSGANVLTFGAGSRLTVL.

The J gene is TRBJ1-4, the V gene TRBV6-5; D might be TRBD1 (5 bases). V shed 0 bases and J shed 8 bases, with 16 bases lying between them. The CDR3 covers 16 residues. The germline gives CDR1 MNHEY, CDR2 SVGAGI. The CDR3 region has the DNA TGTGCCAGCAGTTACTCCAGGACATCGGCGGGGGAAAAACTGTTTTTT. Its protein product is CASSYSRTSAGEKLFF.

This sequence joins TRBV2 and TRBJ2-5; 9 positions match TRBD2. The CDR3 sequence is 14 residues long. The J segment lost 3 bases and the V segment lost 4 bases, leaving 3 bases of the junction unmatched. Germline CDR1 SNHLY, CDR2 FYNNEI. As DNA, the CDR3 is TGTGCCAGCAGTGTTGGCGGGGGGGAAGAGACCCAGTACTTC. Protein sequence: CASSVGGGEETQYF.

The chain has TRBV5-1 and TRBJ2-3; 9 positions agree with TRBD2. The J segment lost 2 bases and the V segment lost 1 base, leaving 5 bases of the junction unmatched. This CDR3 comprises 16 residues. The germline CDR1 and CDR2 sequences are SGHRS and YFSETQ. DNA of the CDR3: TGCGCCAGCAGCTTGAGGACTAGCGTAGACACAGATACGCAGTATTTT. Its translation is CASSLRTSVDTDTQYF. The complete variable domain, with remaining parts taken from reference TRBV5-1 and TRBJ2-3, reads KAGVTQTPRYLIKTRGQQVTLSCSPISGHRSVSWYQQTPGQGLQFLFEYFSETQRNKGNFPGRFSGRQFSNSRSEMNVSTLELGDSALYLCASSLRTSVDTDTQYFGPGTRLTVL.

The chain carries TRBV3-1 (or the pseudogene TRBV3-2) and TRBJ2-7; 10 positions agree with TRBD2. V was clipped by 4 bases and J by 4 bases; unmatched bases: 10. The CDR3 extends over 16 amino acids. Per the germline V gene, CDR1 is LGHDT and CDR2 is YNNKEL (reference sequence). As DNA, the CDR3 is TGTGCCAGCAGCCGCGGGATGGGACTAGCGAGTTACGAGCAGTACTTC. It is translated as CASSRGMGLASYEQYF.

This sequence joins TRBV5-4 and TRBJ1-4; the D gene is possibly TRBD1 (6 bases). This CDR3 is 15 amino acids long. V dropped 3 bases and J dropped 1 base, with 10 bases sitting between them. CDR1 SGHNT and CDR2 YYREEE come from the germline V gene (reference sequence). CDR3 sequence reads: CASSYTGRTNEKLFF. The DNA for the CDR3 is TGTGCCAGCAGCTATACAGGGCGAACTAATGAAAAACTGTTTTTT.

This chain joins TRBV27 and TRBJ2-2; D remains unclear. V lost 2 bases and J lost 4, with 8 bases in between. The germline gives CDR1 MNHEY, CDR2 SMNVEV (reference sequence). CDR3 length equals 14 residues. The CDR3 sequence: CASSLQVATGELFF. CDR3 coding DNA: TGTGCCAGCAGTTTACAGGTGGCCACCGGGGAGCTGTTTTTT.

The V gene is TRBV5-4, the J gene TRBJ1-1; perhaps TRBD1 as D (6 bases). Per germline, CDR1 SGHNT and CDR2 YYREEE (reference sequence). The CDR3 length is 15 residues. The V end was cut by 0 bases, the J end by 0 bases, with 9 bases between. CDR3 bases: TGTGCCAGCAGCTTGGCGACAGGTGTGAACACTGAAGCTTTCTTT. As protein: CASSLATGVNTEAFF.

This sequence joins TRBV7-2 and TRBJ2-2, with a weak D call TRBD2 (6 bases). V was trimmed by 1 base and J by 1 base, leaving 7 bases between them. CDR3 length: 15 amino acids. In germline, CDR1 is SGHTA, CDR2 FQGNSA. The CDR3 sequence is CASSLGGGNTGELFF. The CDR3 region has the DNA TGTGCCAGCAGCTTAGGGGGAGGGAACACCGGGGAGCTGTTTTTT.